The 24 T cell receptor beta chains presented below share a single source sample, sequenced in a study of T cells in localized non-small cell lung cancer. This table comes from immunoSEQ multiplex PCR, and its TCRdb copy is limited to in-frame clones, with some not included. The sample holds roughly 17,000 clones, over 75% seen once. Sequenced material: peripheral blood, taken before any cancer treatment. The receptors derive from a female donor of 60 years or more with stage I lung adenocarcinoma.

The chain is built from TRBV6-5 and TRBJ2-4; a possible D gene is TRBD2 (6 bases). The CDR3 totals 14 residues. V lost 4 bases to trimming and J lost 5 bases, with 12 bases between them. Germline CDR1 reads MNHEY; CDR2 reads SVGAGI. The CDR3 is CASSSRDGQNIQYF. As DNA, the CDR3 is TGTGCCAGCAGTTCGCGGGACGGGCAAAACATTCAGTACTTC.

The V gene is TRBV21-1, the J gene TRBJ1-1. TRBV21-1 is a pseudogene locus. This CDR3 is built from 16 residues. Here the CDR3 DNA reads TGTGCCAGCACCCCTCCGGAGGGACTAAGGGGCACTGAAGCTTTCTTT. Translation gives CASTPPEGLRGTEAFF.

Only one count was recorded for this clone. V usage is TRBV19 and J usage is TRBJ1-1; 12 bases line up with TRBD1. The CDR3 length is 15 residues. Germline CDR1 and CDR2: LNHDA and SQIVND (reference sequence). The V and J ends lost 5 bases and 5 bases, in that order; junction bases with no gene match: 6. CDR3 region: CASSPGQGARTEAFF. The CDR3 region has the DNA TGTGCCAGTAGTCCGGGACAGGGGGCGAGGACTGAAGCTTTCTTT.

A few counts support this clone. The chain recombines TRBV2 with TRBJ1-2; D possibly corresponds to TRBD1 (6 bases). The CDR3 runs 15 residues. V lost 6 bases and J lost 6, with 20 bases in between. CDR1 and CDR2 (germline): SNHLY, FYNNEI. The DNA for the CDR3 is TGTGCCAGCAGCCCCATTAGGAGGGCAGGGGATGGCTACACCTTC. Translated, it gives CASSPIRRAGDGYTF.

The CDR3 sequence is CASSSTGSTDTQYF. In DNA form, the CDR3 reads TGTGCCAGCAGTTCGACAGGGAGCACAGATACGCAGTATTTT. V usage is TRBV28 and J usage is TRBJ2-3; 7 bases match TRBD1. This CDR3 is built from 14 residues. Looked up from germline, CDR1 is MDHEN and CDR2 is SYDVKM. Germline trimming cut 4 bases from V and 0 bases from J; bases unmatched to any gene: 1.

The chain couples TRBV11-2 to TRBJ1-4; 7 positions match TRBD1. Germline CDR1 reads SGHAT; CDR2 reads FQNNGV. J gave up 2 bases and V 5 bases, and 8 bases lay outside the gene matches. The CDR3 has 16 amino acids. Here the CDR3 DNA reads TGTGCCAGCAGCCACTTGACAGGGCGCACTAATGAAAAACTGTTTTTT. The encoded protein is CASSHLTGRTNEKLFF.

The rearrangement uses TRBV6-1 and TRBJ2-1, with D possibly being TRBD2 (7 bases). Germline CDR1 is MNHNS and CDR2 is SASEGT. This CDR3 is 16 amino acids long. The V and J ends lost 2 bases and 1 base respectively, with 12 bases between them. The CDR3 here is CASSETRGRSYNEQFF. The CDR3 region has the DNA TGTGCCAGCAGTGAAACGCGGGGGCGTTCCTACAATGAGCAGTTCTTC.

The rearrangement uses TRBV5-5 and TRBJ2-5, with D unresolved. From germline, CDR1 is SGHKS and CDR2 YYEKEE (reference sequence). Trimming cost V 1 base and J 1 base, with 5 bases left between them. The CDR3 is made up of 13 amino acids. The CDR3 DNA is TGTGCCAGCAGCTTGAAACGCCAAGAGACCCAGTACTTC. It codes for CASSLKRQETQYF. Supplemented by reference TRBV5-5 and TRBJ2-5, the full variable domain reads DAGVTQSPTHLIKTRGQQVTLRCSPISGHKSVSWYQQVLGQGPQFIFQYYEKEERGRGNFPDRFSARQFPNYSSELNVNALLLGDSALYLCASSLKRQETQYFGPGTRLLVL.

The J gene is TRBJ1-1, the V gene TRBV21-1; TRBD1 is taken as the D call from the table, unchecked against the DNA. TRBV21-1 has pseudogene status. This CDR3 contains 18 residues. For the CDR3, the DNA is TGTGCCAGCAGCAAACTCCGCTTTCGAGGGGGCATGGGCACTGAAGCTTTCTTT. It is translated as CASSKLRFRGGMGTEAFF.

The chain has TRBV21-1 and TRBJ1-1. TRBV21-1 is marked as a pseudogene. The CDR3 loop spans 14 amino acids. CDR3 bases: TGTGCCAGCAGCAAAGAAAAGGGGAGAACTGAAGCTTTCTTT. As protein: CASSKEKGRTEAFF.

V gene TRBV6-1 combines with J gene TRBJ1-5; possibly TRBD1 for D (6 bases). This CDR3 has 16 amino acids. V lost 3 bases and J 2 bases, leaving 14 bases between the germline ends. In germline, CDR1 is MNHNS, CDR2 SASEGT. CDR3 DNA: TGTGCCAGCAGTGAGGGTCAGGGACATGGCAATCAGCCCCAGCATTTT. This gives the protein CASSEGQGHGNQPQHF.

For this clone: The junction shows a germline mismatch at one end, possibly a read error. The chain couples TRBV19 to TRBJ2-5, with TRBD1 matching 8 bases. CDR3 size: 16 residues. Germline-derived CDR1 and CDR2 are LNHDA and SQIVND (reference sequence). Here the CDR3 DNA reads TGTGCCAGTAGTGGAATCGGGGACAGGAGCCAAGGGACCCAGTACTTC. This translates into CASSGIGDRSQGTQYF.

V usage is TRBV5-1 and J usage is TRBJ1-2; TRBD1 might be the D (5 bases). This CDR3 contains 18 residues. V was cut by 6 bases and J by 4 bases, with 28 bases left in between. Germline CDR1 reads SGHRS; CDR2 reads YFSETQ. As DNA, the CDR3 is TGCGCCAGCAAAGGGTGGGGTCAGGGATTCCTCGGGGGCTATGGCTACACCTTC. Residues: CASKGWGQGFLGGYGYTF.

The CDR3 reads CSSQQGADTEAFF. CDR3 coding DNA: TGCAGCAGTCAGCAGGGGGCTGACACTGAAGCTTTCTTT. The rearrangement uses TRBV29-1 and TRBJ1-1, with 8 bases fitting TRBD1. Per germline, CDR1 SQVTM and CDR2 ANQGSEA. The CDR3 contains 13 residues. With V trimmed by 8 bases and J by 3 bases, 8 bases remained unmatched.

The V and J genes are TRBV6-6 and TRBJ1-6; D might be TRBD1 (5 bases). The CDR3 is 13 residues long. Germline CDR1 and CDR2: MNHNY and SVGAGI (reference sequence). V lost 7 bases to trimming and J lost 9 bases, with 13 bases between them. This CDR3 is CASTSTGPSPLHF. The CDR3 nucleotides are TGTGCCAGCACCTCTACGGGGCCTTCACCCCTCCACTTT.

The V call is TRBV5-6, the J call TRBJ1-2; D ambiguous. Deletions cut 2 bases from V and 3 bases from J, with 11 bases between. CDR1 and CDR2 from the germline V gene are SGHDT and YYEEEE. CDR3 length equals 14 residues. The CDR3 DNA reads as TGTGCCAGCAGCTTTCGGCGGGGTGACTATGGCTACACCTTC. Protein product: CASSFRRGDYGYTF.

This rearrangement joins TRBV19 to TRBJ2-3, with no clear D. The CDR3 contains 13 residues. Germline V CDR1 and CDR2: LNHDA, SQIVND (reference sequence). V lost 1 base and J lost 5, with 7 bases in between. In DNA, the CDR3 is TGTGCCAGTAGTATAGGACAAAAAGATACGCAGTATTTT. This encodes CASSIGQKDTQYF.

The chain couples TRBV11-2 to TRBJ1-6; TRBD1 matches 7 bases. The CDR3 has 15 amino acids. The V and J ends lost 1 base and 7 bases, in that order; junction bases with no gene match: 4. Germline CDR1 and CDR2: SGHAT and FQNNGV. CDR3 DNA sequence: TGTGCCAGCAGCTTAGCGGGCAGGGGGAATTCACCCCTCCACTTT. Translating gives CASSLAGRGNSPLHF. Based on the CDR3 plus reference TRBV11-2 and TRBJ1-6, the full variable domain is EAGVAQSPRYKIIEKRQSVAFWCNPISGHATLYWYQQILGQGPKLLIQFQNNGVVDDSQLPKDRFSAERLKGVDSTLKIQPAKLEDSAVYLCASSLAGRGNSPLHFGNGTRLTVT.

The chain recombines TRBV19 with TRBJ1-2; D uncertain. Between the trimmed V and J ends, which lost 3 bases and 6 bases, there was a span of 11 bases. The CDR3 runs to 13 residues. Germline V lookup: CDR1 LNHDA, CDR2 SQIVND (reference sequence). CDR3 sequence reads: CASSISVSHGYTF. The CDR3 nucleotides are TGTGCCAGTAGTATCTCCGTTTCCCATGGCTACACCTTC.

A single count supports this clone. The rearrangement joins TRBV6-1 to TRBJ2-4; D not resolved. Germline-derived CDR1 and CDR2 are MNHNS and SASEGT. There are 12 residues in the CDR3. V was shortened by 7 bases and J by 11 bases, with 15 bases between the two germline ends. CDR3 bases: TGTGCCAGCATGCAGGTTCCGGGTCTTCAGTACTTC. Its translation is CASMQVPGLQYF.

The CDR3 DNA is TGCGCCAGCAGCTTGGCGGACAGGGGGCCCGAGCAGTACTTC. As protein: CASSLADRGPEQYF. The chain is built from TRBV5-1 and TRBJ2-7, with 11 bases lining up with TRBD1. V shed 0 bases, J shed 6 bases, and the junction held 2 bases outside the gene matches. Germline V gene sequence: CDR1 SGHRS, CDR2 YFSETQ. The CDR3 contains 14 residues.

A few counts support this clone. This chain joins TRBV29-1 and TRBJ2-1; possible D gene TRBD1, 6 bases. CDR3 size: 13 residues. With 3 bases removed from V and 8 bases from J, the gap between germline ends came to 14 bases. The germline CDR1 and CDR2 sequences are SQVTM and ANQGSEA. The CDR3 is CSVDQLGHHEQFF. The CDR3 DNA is TGCAGCGTTGACCAATTGGGACACCATGAGCAGTTCTTC.

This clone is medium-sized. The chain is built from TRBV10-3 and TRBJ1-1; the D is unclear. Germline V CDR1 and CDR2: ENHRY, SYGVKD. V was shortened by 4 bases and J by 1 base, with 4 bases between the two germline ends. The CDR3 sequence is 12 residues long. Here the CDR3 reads CAISGANTEAFF. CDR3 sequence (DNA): TGTGCCATCAGTGGAGCGAACACTGAAGCTTTCTTT.

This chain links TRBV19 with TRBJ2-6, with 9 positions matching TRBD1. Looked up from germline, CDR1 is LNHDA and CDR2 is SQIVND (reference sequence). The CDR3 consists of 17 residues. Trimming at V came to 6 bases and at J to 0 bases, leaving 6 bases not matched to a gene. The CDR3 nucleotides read TGTGCCAGTAGCGTACAGGGGGCAAACTCTGGGGCCAACGTCCTGACTTTC. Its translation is CASSVQGANSGANVLTF.